These 21 T cell receptor beta chains were sequenced from one sample in a study of circulating CD8 cells and anti-PD-1 response in melanoma. The QIAseq Immune Repertoire TCR panel built the libraries from around 15 ng of total RNA. TCRdb re-called the reads through MiXCR, storing one row per CDR3 protein. Among some 1,000 distinct CDR3 sequences listed, 9.3% were seen once. From live CD3+CD8+TCRalphabeta+ cells, four PD-1 and/or TIGIT subsets were sorted. The input for sequencing was CD8+ T cells from PBMCs, taken at baseline or after one month of anti-PD-1 therapy (not recorded which). The receptors were gathered from a human donor with melanoma.

This clonotype is categorized as medium-sized. The chain uses TRBV2 and TRBJ2-1, with TRBD1 matching over 7 bases. The germline V gene encodes CDR1 SNHLY and CDR2 FYNNEI. The V segment lost 4 bases and the J segment 3 bases; nucleotides outside the gene matches: 6. CDR3 length equals 15 residues. The CDR3 nucleotides are TGTGCCAGCAGTGGGGGGACAGCTAGCTACAATGAGCAGTTCTTC. Translating it yields CASSGGTASYNEQFF. Full variable domain (remainder filled in from reference TRBV2 and TRBJ2-1): EPEVTQTPSHQVTQMGQEVILRCVPISNHLYFYWYRQILGQKVEFLVSFYNNEISEKSEIFDDQFSVERPDGSNFTLKIRSTKLEDSAMYFCASSGGTASYNEQFFGPGTRLTVL.

This rearrangement joins TRBV10-2 to TRBJ2-5; D unresolved. Trimming cost V 2 bases and J 5 bases, with 3 bases left between them. The CDR3 covers 11 residues. The V gene's germline CDR1 is WSHSY and CDR2 SAAADI. CDR3 nucleotides: TGCGCCAGCAGTGAGGGTGAGACCCAGTACTTC. This encodes CASSEGETQYF.

By share, this clonotype counts as medium-sized. The V and J genes are TRBV27 and TRBJ2-2; 9 nucleotides agree with TRBD2. Germline loops: CDR1 MNHEY, CDR2 SMNVEV (reference sequence). Unmatched junction bases numbered 7, after V lost 6 bases and J lost 11 bases. There are 13 residues in the CDR3. CDR3 protein: CASRMAGGHELFF. In DNA form, the CDR3 reads TGTGCCAGCAGAATGGCGGGGGGGCACGAGCTGTTTTTT.

This clonotype is medium-sized (0.01 to 0.1%) within its sample. The chain joins TRBV7-2 to TRBJ2-7; TRBD2 matches 8 bases. J was trimmed by 1 base and V by 5 bases; bases with no gene match: 4. CDR3 length equals 14 residues. CDR1 SGHTA and CDR2 FQGNSA come from the germline V gene. CDR3 coding DNA: TGTGCCAGCAGCACGCGGGGGGCGTCCTACGAGCAGTACTTC. It translates to CASSTRGASYEQYF.

This clonotype was seen only a few times. This chain uses TRBV7-2 with TRBJ2-5, with a weak D call TRBD1 (6 bases). The V gene's germline CDR1 is SGHTA and CDR2 FQGNSA. The V gene lost 5 bases and the J gene lost 6 bases, with 13 bases spanning the gap. The CDR3 loop spans 13 amino acids. CDR3: CASSLGGRKTQYF. DNA of the CDR3: TGTGCCAGCAGCCTAGGGGGAAGGAAGACCCAGTACTTC.

By share, this clonotype counts as large. The rearrangement joins TRBV2 to TRBJ2-6; 12 bases agree with TRBD2. The CDR3 contains 18 residues. Germline lookup yields CDR1 SNHLY and CDR2 FYNNEI. The V gene end was trimmed by 3 bases and the J gene end by 2 bases; junction bases not matched to a gene: 5. The DNA of the CDR3 is TGTGCCAGCAGTGACACTAGCGGGGGGCTGGCTGGGGCCAACGTCCTGACTTTC. Its translation: CASSDTSGGLAGANVLTF.

J is TRBJ2-2 and V is TRBV20-1; D is ambiguous. Germline-derived CDR1 and CDR2 are DFQATT and SNEGSKA (reference sequence). V was trimmed by 3 bases and J by 2 bases, leaving 7 bases between them. CDR3 size: 13 residues. For the CDR3, the DNA is TGCAGTGCTAGCGGTCCCAACACCGGGGAGCTGTTTTTT. Amino acids: CSASGPNTGELFF.

In its sample, this clonotype is large. The J gene is TRBJ1-2, the V gene TRBV19, with D possibly TRBD1 on 5 matching bases. This CDR3 is 13 amino acids long. Germline V gene sequence: CDR1 LNHDA, CDR2 SQIVND (reference sequence). V shed 4 bases and J shed 4 bases, with 10 bases lying between them. The CDR3 spells CASSTGAVYGYTF. CDR3 nucleotide sequence: TGTGCCAGTAGTACCGGGGCAGTCTATGGCTACACCTTC. The variable domain in full, completed from reference TRBV19 and TRBJ1-2, reads DGGITQSPKYLFRKEGQNVTLSCEQNLNHDAMYWYRQDPGQGLRLIYYSQIVNDFQKGDIAEGYSVSREKKESFPLTVTSAQKNPTAFYLCASSTGAVYGYTFGSGTRLTVV.

By sample fraction, this clonotype is large. This chain joins TRBV7-8 and TRBJ2-1, with no clear D. V lost 1 base, J lost 4 bases, and 14 bases lay in between. The CDR3 contains 16 residues. Germline V gene lookup returns CDR1 SGHVS and CDR2 FQNEAQ. CDR3 protein: CASSLESLYLYNEQFF. In DNA, the CDR3 is TGTGCCAGCAGCTTAGAGTCTCTTTACCTATACAATGAGCAGTTCTTC.

Sample share makes this clonotype medium-sized. CDR3 sequence reads: CASSSLGGPYNEQFF. CDR3 nucleotides: TGTGCCAGCAGCTCCCTGGGGGGGCCCTACAATGAGCAGTTCTTC. The chain employs TRBV7-3 and TRBJ2-1; tentatively, D is TRBD2 (7 bases). V lost 4 bases, J lost 2 bases, and 12 bases lay in between. This CDR3 comprises 15 residues. From germline, CDR1 is SGHTA and CDR2 FQGTGA.

This clonotype showed up just a few times. The gene calls are TRBV20-1 and TRBJ2-4; TRBD1 is a possible D gene (6 bases). The germline CDR1 and CDR2 sequences are DFQATT and SNEGSKA (reference sequence). This CDR3 spans 15 amino acids. V lost 3 bases, J lost 0 bases, and 12 bases lay in between. The CDR3 sequence: CSASTGSLAKNIQYF. The CDR3 region has the DNA TGCAGTGCTAGTACAGGGTCACTAGCCAAAAACATTCAGTACTTC.

This clonotype counts as large. The genes are TRBV19 and TRBJ2-1, with 8 nucleotides matching TRBD2. Trimming cost V 3 bases and J 7 bases; bases outside gene matches: 8. The length of the CDR3 is 15 residues. CDR1 is LNHDA and CDR2 is SQIVND in the germline V gene (reference sequence). CDR3 nucleotide sequence: TGTGCCAGTAGTATCGGGGGGGACGGATGGAATGAGCAGTTCTTC. Its translation is CASSIGGDGWNEQFF.

This clonotype is categorized as large. J is TRBJ1-2 and V is TRBV14; unclear D gene. CDR1 and CDR2 from the germline V gene are SGHDN and FVKESK. Between the trimmed V and J ends, which lost 4 bases and 6 bases, there was a span of 9 bases. CDR3 length: 12 amino acids. CDR3 in amino acids: CASSPISHGYTF. CDR3 nucleotides: TGTGCCAGCAGCCCAATAAGTCATGGCTACACCTTC. The full variable domain, with the rest looked up from reference TRBV14 and TRBJ1-2, is EAGVTQFPSHSVIEKGQTVTLRCDPISGHDNLYWYRRVMGKEIKFLLHFVKESKQDESGMPNNRFLAERTGGTYSTLKVQPAELEDSGVYFCASSPISHGYTFGSGTRLTVV.

About this clonotype itself: A much larger clonotype is one base distant, so this may be a read error. The chain carries TRBV29-1 and TRBJ2-7; D not resolved. CDR1 SQVTM and CDR2 ANQGSEA come from the germline V gene. The CDR3 runs to 11 residues. V gave up 2 bases and J gave up 6 bases, with 8 bases separating them. CDR3 amino acids: CSVESSVEQYF. In DNA form, the CDR3 reads TGCAGCGTTGAAAGTAGTGTCGAGCAGTACTTC.

This clonotype ranks as medium-sized. The V and J genes are TRBV4-1 and TRBJ2-7; D might be TRBD1 or TRBD2, each matching 5 bases. CDR3 size: 14 residues. CDR1 is MGHRA, CDR2 YSYEKL, per germline. V shed 5 bases and J shed 2 bases, with 13 bases lying between them. CDR3 region: CASSIGTATYEQYF. CDR3 nucleotides: TGCGCCAGCAGCATCGGGACGGCAACCTACGAGCAGTACTTC.

In this sample, this clonotype is medium-sized. This chain joins TRBV20-1 and TRBJ2-1, with D perhaps assigned TRBD1 or TRBD2 (6 bases each). Trimming stripped 4 bases from V and 0 bases from J, with 13 bases between. Germline V CDR1 and CDR2: DFQATT, SNEGSKA (reference sequence). The length of the CDR3 is 15 residues. In DNA, the CDR3 is TGCAGTGCTACCGACGGGGGCAGCTCCTACAATGAGCAGTTCTTC. Its translation: CSATDGGSSYNEQFF.

This clonotype is categorized as large. The V and J genes are TRBV5-5 and TRBJ1-1; a possible D gene is TRBD1 (6 bases). CDR1 and CDR2 from the germline V gene are SGHKS and YYEKEE (reference sequence). This CDR3 has 16 residues. V was shortened by 3 bases and J by 0 bases, with 15 bases between the two germline ends. DNA of the CDR3: TGTGCCAGCAGCTCGTGGTGGACAGATATGAACACTGAAGCTTTCTTT. This translates into CASSSWWTDMNTEAFF.

The chain is built from TRBV20-1 and TRBJ1-1, with D perhaps TRBD1 (5 bases). Germline CDR1 DFQATT, CDR2 SNEGSKA (reference sequence). Trimming cost V 6 bases and J 2 bases, with 13 bases left between them. This CDR3 has 13 amino acids. In DNA, the CDR3 is TGCAGTGCCCAGGCGGGGGAAAACACTGAAGCTTTCTTT. It encodes CSAQAGENTEAFF.

Within the sample, this clonotype is medium-sized. This chain joins TRBV12-3 or TRBV12-4 and TRBJ2-7; D possibly uses TRBD1 or TRBD2 (5 bases each). The V gene lost 3 bases and the J gene lost 3 bases, with 12 bases spanning the gap. The CDR3 has 14 amino acids. CDR3 amino acids: CASSFAGTVYEQYF. CDR3 in DNA: TGTGCCAGCAGTTTCGCAGGGACGGTCTACGAGCAGTACTTC.

V usage is TRBV12-3 or TRBV12-4 and J usage is TRBJ2-2; D gene unclear. Trimming stripped 4 bases from V and 3 bases from J, with 0 bases between. This CDR3 is 11 amino acids long. The CDR3 nucleotides read TGTGCCAGCAGTTACACCGGGGAGCTGTTTTTT. It yields the protein CASSYTGELFF.

This clonotype was counted between two and nine times. The chain couples TRBV20-1 to TRBJ2-3, with 9 bases identical to TRBD2. CDR3 length equals 14 residues. Trimming took 5 bases from V and 5 from J; bases not matched to a gene: 8. From germline, CDR1 is DFQATT and CDR2 SNEGSKA (reference sequence). This CDR3 reads CSAQGRGGLDTQYF. CDR3 sequence (DNA): TGCAGTGCTCAAGGGCGGGGGGGCCTAGATACGCAGTATTTT.